The 32 T cell receptor beta chains below come from one sample, sequenced in a study of T-cell memory formation after mild COVID-19. TCRdb re-derived calls from the 5' RACE reads in MiXCR, one entry per CDR3 protein. Among about 500,000 distinct CDR3 sequences listed, roughly 20% were seen once. Sequenced sample: PBMCs or a T cell subset sorted from them (not recorded which). The receptor source for this set is an adult woman who had mild COVID-19 (a few samples of this study predate the infection). Cell type and time point are not known.

This chain uses TRBV2 with TRBJ2-1; TRBD1 matches 8 bases. CDR1 is SNHLY and CDR2 is FYNNEI in the germline V gene. This CDR3 has 15 amino acids. Germline trimming cut 6 bases from V and 8 bases from J; bases unmatched to any gene: 12. In DNA, the CDR3 is TGTGCCAGCAGGATATGGGGACAGGCAGGCGATGAGCAGTTCTTC. Residues: CASRIWGQAGDEQFF.

The chain is built from TRBV27 and TRBJ2-1; 13 nucleotides align to TRBD2. Germline assignment: CDR1 MNHEY and CDR2 SMNVEV (reference sequence). There are 15 residues in the CDR3. V shed 5 bases, J shed 7 bases, and the junction held 5 bases outside the gene matches. The CDR3 sequence: CASSAGTSGTNEQFF. The CDR3 DNA is TGTGCCAGCAGTGCCGGGACTAGCGGGACGAATGAGCAGTTCTTC.

This clonotype has more than one count but fewer than ten. The chain couples TRBV5-1 to TRBJ1-1, with D perhaps matching TRBD1 (5 bases). V lost 6 bases and J lost 1, with 16 bases in between. The germline V gene has CDR1 SGHRS and CDR2 YFSETQ. This CDR3 contains 15 residues. The CDR3 DNA follows: TGCGCCAGCAACAAACTGGGGGGGACGAACACTGAAGCTTTCTTT. It specifies CASNKLGGTNTEAFF.

This clonotype was recorded a few times. V is TRBV7-2 and J is TRBJ2-7; D is undetermined. Between the trimmed V and J ends, which lost 5 bases and 3 bases, there was a span of 14 bases. Germline lookup yields CDR1 SGHTA and CDR2 FQGNSA. CDR3 size: 14 residues. DNA for the CDR3: TGTGCCAGCAGCAACCGACATGGGGTCTACGAGCAGTACTTC. Translation: CASSNRHGVYEQYF.

The chain is built from TRBV15 and TRBJ1-4; TRBD1 aligns across 7 bases. The CDR3 sequence is 17 residues long. Unmatched junction bases numbered 6, after V lost 1 base and J lost 1 base. The germline V gene encodes CDR1 LNHNV and CDR2 YYDKDF (reference sequence). The CDR3 spells CATSRAGTVRTNEKLFF. CDR3 in DNA: TGTGCCACCAGCAGAGCAGGGACAGTCAGAACTAATGAAAAACTGTTTTTT.

This clonotype was observed a handful of times. The chain is built from TRBV21-1 and TRBJ1-6; the table's TRBD1 call for D was not verified on the DNA. TRBV21-1 is listed as a pseudogene. This CDR3 is 17 amino acids long. The CDR3 region is CASSKGPGVMENSPLHF. CDR3 sequence (DNA): TGTGCCAGCAGCAAAGGTCCAGGGGTAATGGAGAATTCACCCCTCCACTTT.

The genes are TRBV7-8 and TRBJ2-2; 7 positions match TRBD2. The CDR3 runs to 20 residues. Germline V gene data show CDR1 as SGHVS and CDR2 as FQNEAQ. The ends lost 4 bases at V and 3 bases at J; junction bases unmatched: 20. The CDR3 loop reads CASSWGGLVGRTSHTGELFF. CDR3 sequence (DNA): TGTGCCAGCAGCTGGGGAGGGCTAGTTGGAAGGACTTCCCACACCGGGGAGCTGTTTTTT.

This chain links TRBV29-1 with TRBJ2-7; 9 bases map to TRBD1. The CDR3 covers 13 residues. Losses at the gene ends were 2 bases for V and 5 bases for J; bases not matched to a gene: 4. From germline, CDR1 is SQVTM and CDR2 ANQGSEA. The CDR3 region has the DNA TGCAGCGTTGAAAGGACAGGGGAAGACGAGCAGTACTTC. It encodes CSVERTGEDEQYF.

This chain uses TRBV7-2 with TRBJ2-2; 11 bases line up with TRBD2. Trimming removed 5 bases from V and 8 bases from J; junction bases left unmatched: 10. In germline, CDR1 is SGHTA, CDR2 FQGNSA. This CDR3 is 16 amino acids long. CDR3 protein: CASSLGTSGRFGELFF. The CDR3 DNA reads as TGTGCCAGCAGCCTCGGGACTAGCGGAAGGTTTGGGGAGCTGTTTTTT.

This clonotype turned up a few times. The rearrangement joins TRBV11-2 to TRBJ2-2; D perhaps matches TRBD2 (5 bases). There are 15 residues in the CDR3. The germline CDR1 and CDR2 sequences are SGHAT and FQNNGV. The ends were cut back, 1 base at V and 5 bases at J, with 11 bases in the middle. The CDR3 DNA sequence: TGTGCCAGCAGCTTAGGGGCCAGGAGGACCGGGGAGCTGTTTTTT. Its translation is CASSLGARRTGELFF.

This clonotype was seen a few times. This chain joins TRBV20-1 and TRBJ2-1; D might be TRBD2 (5 bases). This CDR3 contains 13 residues. Germline V gene sequence: CDR1 DFQATT, CDR2 SNEGSKA (reference sequence). V gave up 7 bases and J gave up 8 bases, with 18 bases separating them. The CDR3 DNA is TGCAGTGTCGCCCGGGGAGAGTGGGATGAGCAGTTCTTC. Its translation is CSVARGEWDEQFF.

This chain links TRBV28 with TRBJ2-7, with D unresolved. Trimming shortened V by 3 bases and J by 2 bases, and 14 bases separated the two germline ends. The CDR3 contains 15 residues. Germline V gives CDR1 MDHEN, CDR2 SYDVKM. CDR3 protein: CASSFFMGGAYEQYF. The DNA of the CDR3 is TGTGCCAGCAGTTTCTTCATGGGCGGAGCCTACGAGCAGTACTTC.

The chain is built from TRBV6-5 and TRBJ2-5; maybe TRBD2 (5 bases). Germline V gives CDR1 MNHEY, CDR2 SVGAGI. The CDR3 runs 15 residues. V was clipped by 0 bases and J by 7 bases, with 15 bases between them. The CDR3 bases are TGTGCCAGCAGTTACTCGCCGAGGACTCCGGGGACCCAGTACTTC. Residues: CASSYSPRTPGTQYF.

This clonotype was counted a few times. The rearrangement links TRBV29-1 to TRBJ2-2; D is tentatively TRBD1 or TRBD2 (6 bases each). V shed 2 bases and J shed 1 base, with 8 bases lying between them. The CDR3 extends over 14 amino acids. CDR1 is SQVTM, CDR2 ANQGSEA, per germline. CDR3 DNA: TGCAGCGTTGAAAAGGGGGGGAACACCGGGGAGCTGTTTTTT. Translating it yields CSVEKGGNTGELFF.

This chain connects TRBV3-1 to TRBJ1-3; D uncertain. The germline gives CDR1 LGHDT, CDR2 YNNKEL (reference sequence). V dropped 11 bases and J dropped 0 bases, with 11 bases sitting between them. The CDR3 contains 13 residues. CDR3: CAATDPSGNTIYF. As DNA, the CDR3 is TGTGCCGCCACGGACCCCTCTGGAAACACCATATATTTT.

Only a few counts were recorded for this clonotype. This chain uses TRBV2 with TRBJ2-5, with D possibly being TRBD1 or TRBD2 (5 bases each). CDR1 and CDR2 (germline): SNHLY, FYNNEI. The CDR3 length is 15 residues. Deletions cut 3 bases from V and 0 bases from J, with 11 bases between. The CDR3 loop reads CASSEGPGHQETQYF. In DNA, the CDR3 is TGTGCCAGCAGTGAGGGGCCGGGGCACCAAGAGACCCAGTACTTC.

This clonotype was counted many times. V and J are TRBV14 and TRBJ2-4; 7 bases map to TRBD2. The CDR3 is made up of 15 amino acids. The trim removed 3 bases at V and 6 bases at J, leaving 8 bases unmatched. Germline-derived CDR1 and CDR2 are SGHDN and FVKESK. This CDR3 is CASSHPTSFGNIQYF. The CDR3 bases are TGTGCCAGCAGCCACCCGACTAGCTTCGGAAACATTCAGTACTTC.

The J gene is TRBJ1-2, the V gene TRBV6-1; 9 bases are a match to TRBD1. The CDR3 is made up of 13 amino acids. CDR1 and CDR2 (germline): MNHNS, SASEGT. The V segment lost 7 bases and the J segment 7 bases; nucleotides outside the gene matches: 7. CDR3 bases: TGTGCCAGCACCAGGACAGGGGAGAGTGGCTACACCTTC. Translation gives CASTRTGESGYTF.

The gene calls are TRBV24-1 and TRBJ2-2, with 8 nucleotides matching TRBD1. The germline V gene encodes CDR1 KGHDR and CDR2 SFDVKD. CDR3 size: 18 residues. Germline trimming cut 3 bases from V and 4 bases from J; bases unmatched to any gene: 12. CDR3 coding DNA: TGTGCCACCAGTGATCGATATCTTACAGGGGGATTCACCGGGGAGCTGTTTTTT. Encoded protein: CATSDRYLTGGFTGELFF.

This clonotype came up a few times. This chain links TRBV10-3 with TRBJ2-5; 8 bases are shared with TRBD1. The ends lost 2 bases at V and 1 base at J; junction bases unmatched: 3. Germline values: CDR1 ENHRY, CDR2 SYGVKD. The CDR3 is made up of 15 amino acids. The CDR3 DNA sequence: TGTGCCATCAGTGAGGTGACAGGGGCCCAAGAGACCCAGTACTTC. Translating it yields CAISEVTGAQETQYF.

The rearrangement joins TRBV7-9 to TRBJ2-1; perhaps D is TRBD1 or TRBD2 (5 bases each). This CDR3 comprises 17 residues. Germline V gene data show CDR1 as SEHNR and CDR2 as FQNEAQ (reference sequence). Trimming cost V 1 base and J 5 bases, with 18 bases left between them. The CDR3 is CASSLGSHRDDHNEQFF. The CDR3 region has the DNA TGTGCCAGCAGCTTAGGATCCCACCGGGACGACCACAATGAGCAGTTCTTC.

This sequence joins TRBV18 and TRBJ1-2; D is unresolved. The CDR3 consists of 17 residues. The ends were cut back, 1 base at V and 2 bases at J, with 17 bases in the middle. Looked up from germline, CDR1 is KGHSH and CDR2 is LQKENI. CDR3 in DNA: TGTGCCAGCTCACCACTGACATTCGGACCTGAGAACTATGGCTACACCTTC. Protein product: CASSPLTFGPENYGYTF.

Many counts were recorded for this clonotype. This sequence joins TRBV25-1 and TRBJ1-1, with D perhaps matching TRBD1 (6 bases). CDR1 is MGHDK, CDR2 SYGVNS, per germline. The CDR3 has 12 residues. V was shortened by 8 bases and J by 11 bases, with 18 bases between the two germline ends. The CDR3 loop reads CASGGTSSGAFF. As DNA, the CDR3 is TGTGCCAGCGGAGGGACATCTTCGGGGGCTTTCTTT.

The V gene is TRBV15, the J gene TRBJ2-7, with D tentatively TRBD1 (6 bases). Trimming took 3 bases from V and 0 from J, leaving 12 bases between them. Germline V gene data show CDR1 as LNHNV and CDR2 as YYDKDF (reference sequence). This CDR3 is 15 amino acids long. The CDR3, as DNA: TGTGCCACCAGCAGGACGACAGGCAACTCCTACGAGCAGTACTTC. Its protein is CATSRTTGNSYEQYF.

This clonotype appeared a single time. This sequence joins TRBV7-9 and TRBJ2-5; 10 bases agree with TRBD1. V lost 5 bases to trimming and J lost 4 bases; unmatched junction nucleotides: 7. CDR1 and CDR2 from the germline V gene are SEHNR and FQNEAQ (reference sequence). This CDR3 spans 15 amino acids. CDR3 nucleotide sequence: TGTGCCAGCAGCCAGCGGACAGGGGGTGTAGAGACCCAGTACTTC. This codes for CASSQRTGGVETQYF.

J is TRBJ1-2 and V is TRBV4-1; D is ambiguous. The germline CDR1 and CDR2 sequences are MGHRA and YSYEKL. The germline V and J ends were trimmed by 1 base and 8 bases, with 23 bases remaining between them. CDR3 length: 17 residues. The CDR3 nucleotides are TGCGCCAGCAGCCAAGGAGGTGGGCTTTTAGAGGTGCAAGGCTACACCTTC. It specifies CASSQGGGLLEVQGYTF.

The rearrangement links TRBV7-2 to TRBJ2-3; 7 bases are a match to TRBD2. CDR3 length: 18 residues. Germline CDR1 and CDR2: SGHTA and FQGNSA. The V segment lost 7 bases and the J segment 0 bases; nucleotides outside the gene matches: 16. The CDR3 sequence is CASIPTGGSWTSTDTQYF. The CDR3 DNA reads as TGTGCCAGCATCCCCACTGGCGGGAGTTGGACTAGCACAGATACGCAGTATTTT.

This rearrangement joins TRBV2 to TRBJ1-5; 7 bases match TRBD1. With V trimmed by 7 bases and J by 4 bases, 10 bases remained unmatched. The CDR3 runs to 15 residues. Germline V gene lookup returns CDR1 SNHLY and CDR2 FYNNEI. The CDR3 DNA sequence: TGTGCCAGCAACCGGGACAGAAAAAAGAATCAGCCCCAGCATTTT. Protein product: CASNRDRKKNQPQHF. The entire variable domain, with the rest obtained from reference TRBV2 and TRBJ1-5, is as follows: EPEVTQTPSHQVTQMGQEVILRCVPISNHLYFYWYRQILGQKVEFLVSFYNNEISEKSEIFDDQFSVERPDGSNFTLKIRSTKLEDSAMYFCASNRDRKKNQPQHFGDGTRLSIL.

This clonotype has a handful of counts. V is TRBV3-1 and J is TRBJ2-1; D remains ambiguous. This CDR3 has 15 amino acids. V gave up 1 base and J gave up 6 bases, with 13 bases separating them. Germline values: CDR1 LGHDT, CDR2 YNNKEL (reference sequence). CDR3 in amino acids: CASSQVGTEGNEQFF. As DNA, the CDR3 is TGTGCCAGCAGCCAAGTCGGCACTGAAGGCAATGAGCAGTTCTTC.

This clonotype was seen ten or more times. In DNA form, the CDR3 reads TGTGCCAGCAGCCCCAGACAGGGGGCTTACGAGCAGTACTTC. This sequence encodes CASSPRQGAYEQYF. This rearrangement joins TRBV9 to TRBJ2-7; 10 positions agree with TRBD1. With V trimmed by 4 bases and J by 4 bases, 5 bases remained unmatched. The CDR3 is 14 amino acids. The germline V gene has CDR1 SGDLS and CDR2 YYNGEE.

This chain connects TRBV7-2 to TRBJ2-7; 8 positions agree with TRBD2. CDR1 and CDR2 (germline): SGHTA, FQGNSA. J lost 0 bases, V lost 1 base, and 2 bases had no gene match. The CDR3 is 15 amino acids. The DNA for the CDR3 is TGTGCCAGCAGCTTAGGTAGCGGGGCCTCCTACGAGCAGTACTTC. Encoded protein: CASSLGSGASYEQYF.

In its sample, this clonotype was seen many times. The gene calls are TRBV6-5 and TRBJ1-2; 7 bases map to TRBD1. Germline V gene lookup returns CDR1 MNHEY and CDR2 SVGAGI. V lost 10 bases to trimming and J lost 5 bases; unmatched junction nucleotides: 13. The CDR3 loop spans 14 amino acids. CDR3 coding DNA: TGTGCCACTCAGAAGACAGGGCGGAATTATGGCTACACCTTC. Protein product: CATQKTGRNYGYTF.